Shown below are 3 T cell receptor beta chains from a single sample sequenced in a study of T cells in Graves' hyperthyroidism and ophthalmopathy. What was amplified from RNA transcripts were TCR beta CDR3 regions. The study used the HTBI primer set for a first-round RT-PCR of the TCR CDR3. MiXCR was run by TCRdb on the multiplex PCR reads, yielding one entry per CDR3 protein. The data contain some 560,000 distinct CDR3 sequences, more than 15% of them seen just once; the ten biggest clones take up roughly 6.6%. The sequenced sample was blood. These receptors were obtained from a woman aged 30 to 39 with Graves' hyperthyroidism.

The sample holds many counts of this clonotype. J is TRBJ1-2 and V is TRBV7-6; D not resolved. This CDR3 is 13 amino acids long. Per germline, CDR1 SGHVS and CDR2 FNYEAQ. V lost 4 bases and J 5 bases, leaving 11 bases between the germline ends. The CDR3 nucleotides read TGTGCCAGCAGCTCATCCGAAGGATATGGCTACACCTTC. Translating it yields CASSSSEGYGYTF.

This clonotype was counted only a few times. The V and J genes are TRBV29-1 and TRBJ2-6, with 8 nucleotides matching TRBD1. The length of the CDR3 is 18 residues. V was pared by 6 bases and J by 0 bases, with 13 bases of the junction left unmatched. Germline CDR1 reads SQVTM; CDR2 reads ANQGSEA. CDR3 region: CSVLTRTGLYSGANVLTF. CDR3 bases: TGCAGCGTCTTGACCCGGACAGGGCTTTACTCTGGGGCCAACGTCCTGACTTTC.

This clonotype was observed many times. The chain carries TRBV7-2 and TRBJ2-3; tentatively, D is TRBD1 (5 bases). Trimming removed 0 bases from V and 6 bases from J, with 10 bases in between. The CDR3 consists of 14 residues. Germline V gene data show CDR1 as SGHTA and CDR2 as FQGNSA. CDR3: CASSLAGRADTQYF. In DNA form, the CDR3 reads TGTGCCAGCAGCTTAGCGGGCAGGGCGGATACGCAGTATTTT.